This T cell receptor (beta chain) was sequenced during a study of T-cell memory formation after mild COVID-19. Study context: The two donors had largely donor-specific TCR clusters.

Between the trimmed V and J ends, which lost 3 bases and 3 bases, there was a span of 9 bases. This CDR3 region has 14 residues. This clonotype was detected only a few times. A single record per CDR3 protein comes from TCRdb applying MiXCR to the 5' RACE reads. This table holds fewer than 300,000 distinct CDR3 sequences, about 20% found once. The receptor's source is a man between 18 and 35 years old who had mild COVID-19 (a few samples of this study predate the infection). Cell type and time point are not known. The V gene is TRBV12-3 or TRBV12-4, the J gene TRBJ2-1; no firm D call. Sequencing was carried out using PBMCs or a T cell subset sorted from them (not recorded which). This CDR3 reads CASSFHENYNEQFF. CDR3 nucleotide sequence: TGTGCCAGCAGTTTCCATGAAAACTACAATGAGCAGTTCTTC.